The next 25 T cell receptor beta chains were all read from a single sample in a study of regulatory T cells in long-lasting Graves disease. The time point: newly diagnosed GD, antithyroid drugs for less than 3 months. RNA from PBMCs was the source of the TCR library. Construction of the TCR beta libraries employed iRepertoire HTBI primers in conjunction with Arm-PCR of CDR3 regions. One entry per CDR3 protein results from TCRdb running MiXCR on the multiplex PCR reads. Seen here are 550,000 or so distinct CDR3 sequences, more than 10% observed once, and the top ten hold over 7%. These sequences were also reported in another study, on T cells in Graves' hyperthyroidism and ophthalmopathy.

The source was peripheral blood mononuclear cells (PBMCs), collected at new diagnosis, from a patient treated with antithyroid drugs. The source of these receptors is a woman aged 25-40 years with Graves disease.

As to this clonotype: An end of the junction differs from the germline gene, which may be a read error. This rearrangement joins TRBV6-5 to TRBJ1-1, with 8 bases fitting TRBD1. CDR3 length equals 17 residues. Germline lookup yields CDR1 MNHEY and CDR2 SVGAGI. CDR3 loop: CASSYSPKQGGNTEASF. The CDR3 DNA reads as TGTGCCAGCAGTTACTCCCCAAAACAGGGGGGGAACACTGAAGCTTCCTTT.

This clonotype was recorded many times. The chain employs TRBV28 and TRBJ2-3; D may be TRBD2 (5 bases). Germline CDR1 reads MDHEN; CDR2 reads SYDVKM. Deletions cut 7 bases from V and 4 bases from J, with 21 bases between. The CDR3 consists of 16 residues. CDR3 in DNA: TGTGCCAGCAATAACATTCCATTGTCTAGCTCAGATACGCAGTATTTT. It is translated as CASNNIPLSSSDTQYF.

This rearrangement joins TRBV5-8 to TRBJ1-4, with 9 bases aligning to TRBD1. V lost 7 bases to trimming and J lost 8 bases; unmatched junction nucleotides: 9. There are 14 residues in the CDR3. Per germline, CDR1 SGHTS and CDR2 YDEGEE. The CDR3 protein is CASVMGQGQEKLFF. The DNA for the CDR3 is TGTGCCAGCGTCATGGGACAGGGACAAGAAAAACTGTTTTTT.

This clonotype was counted at least ten times. This chain uses TRBV4-3 with TRBJ2-5; a possible D gene is TRBD1 (6 bases). V dropped 4 bases and J dropped 3 bases, with 15 bases sitting between them. The germline V gene has CDR1 LGHNA and CDR2 YSLEER. The CDR3 totals 15 residues. The DNA for the CDR3 is TGCGCCAGCAGCCCCAGGGGCAATTGGGAAGAGACCCAGTACTTC. The encoded protein is CASSPRGNWEETQYF.

This clonotype was counted ten times or more. This chain joins TRBV20-1 and TRBJ2-1, with a weak D call TRBD1 (5 bases). Germline CDR1 reads DFQATT; CDR2 reads SNEGSKA (reference sequence). This CDR3 is built from 14 residues. V was shortened by 3 bases and J by 3 bases, with 12 bases between the two germline ends. Written as DNA, the CDR3 is TGCAGTGCTAGGGGGCCCTTGGGCTACAATGAGCAGTTCTTC. It codes for CSARGPLGYNEQFF.

This clonotype showed up just a few times. The genes are TRBV9 and TRBJ1-1; weak D call: TRBD1 (5 bases). The CDR3 covers 14 residues. The V end lost 2 bases, the J end lost 1 base, and 9 bases lay between the germline ends. The V gene's germline CDR1 is SGDLS and CDR2 YYNGEE. In DNA form, the CDR3 reads TGTGCCAGCAGCGTCGACAGTAGGAACACTGAAGCTTTCTTT. Its protein product is CASSVDSRNTEAFF.

In this sample, this clonotype turned up many times. The rearrangement links TRBV11-2 to TRBJ1-6; a possible D gene is TRBD1 (5 bases). Trimming took 7 bases from V and 11 from J, leaving 15 bases between them. Germline V gene data show CDR1 as SGHAT and CDR2 as FQNNGV. This CDR3 is built from 13 residues. CDR3 loop: CASKALGGAPLHF. CDR3 nucleotide sequence: TGTGCCAGCAAAGCCCTAGGAGGGGCACCCCTCCACTTT. The full variable domain, in which reference TRBV11-2 and TRBJ1-6 provide the parts outside the CDR3, is EAGVAQSPRYKIIEKRQSVAFWCNPISGHATLYWYQQILGQGPKLLIQFQNNGVVDDSQLPKDRFSAERLKGVDSTLKIQPAKLEDSAVYLCASKALGGAPLHFGNGTRLTVT.

This clonotype was seen repeatedly, ten times or more. The gene calls are TRBV5-6 and TRBJ2-3; D is unresolved. The CDR3 has 15 amino acids. CDR1 and CDR2 (germline): SGHDT, YYEEEE. The V and J ends lost 4 bases and 5 bases respectively, with 17 bases between them. The CDR3 loop is CASSPLWEHLDTQYF. The CDR3 nucleotides read TGTGCCAGCAGCCCTTTGTGGGAACATCTAGATACGCAGTATTTT.

Details on this clonotype: A read error is possible here, since a much larger clone lies one base away. This likely comes from a read error, as the CDR3 has no conserved phenylalanine or tryptophan at its end. This rearrangement joins TRBV5-1 to TRBJ2-7; D possibly corresponds to TRBD1 (5 bases). The CDR3 length is 13 residues. Germline V CDR1 and CDR2: SGHRS, YFSETQ. The CDR3: CASSLPGRYEQYL. The CDR3 DNA reads TGTGCCAGCAGCTTGCCAGGGCGTTACGAGCAGTACCTC.

This clonotype was detected many times. This sequence joins TRBV20-1 and TRBJ1-2, with D perhaps TRBD1 (5 bases). Trimming removed 0 bases from V and 4 bases from J, with 12 bases in between. The germline CDR1 and CDR2 sequences are DFQATT and SNEGSKA (reference sequence). This CDR3 has 14 amino acids. The CDR3 sequence is CSARDLGRAYGYTF. As DNA, the CDR3 is TGCAGTGCTAGAGATCTGGGCAGGGCCTATGGCTACACCTTC.

V and J are TRBV5-1 and TRBJ2-3, with D unclear. This CDR3 comprises 13 residues. Per germline, CDR1 SGHRS and CDR2 YFSETQ. V lost 1 base to trimming and J lost 4 bases, with 7 bases between them. The CDR3 nucleotides read TGCGCCAGCAGCTTGCAGCCAGCAGATACGCAGTATTTT. The encoded protein is CASSLQPADTQYF.

The gene calls are TRBV20-1 and TRBJ2-5, with 8 positions matching TRBD2. This CDR3 is 14 amino acids long. The trim removed 3 bases at V and 1 base at J, leaving 4 bases unmatched. CDR1 DFQATT and CDR2 SNEGSKA come from the germline V gene (reference sequence). CDR3: CSASWAGGQETQYF. In DNA form, the CDR3 reads TGCAGTGCTAGCTGGGCGGGAGGCCAAGAGACCCAGTACTTC.

This clonotype was observed many times. This chain connects TRBV11-3 to TRBJ1-2; no clear D. CDR1 is SGHNT and CDR2 is YENEEA in the germline V gene. Trimming took 1 base from V and 13 from J, leaving 16 bases between them. This CDR3 contains 13 residues. For the CDR3, the DNA is TGTGCCAGCAGCTTAGGCATGAGAGGTGTTCTCACCTTC. Translating gives CASSLGMRGVLTF.

This clonotype showed up many times. This sequence joins TRBV24-1 and TRBJ2-5; 10 bases are a match to TRBD2. The length of the CDR3 is 14 residues. Trimming removed 9 bases from V and 1 base from J; junction bases left unmatched: 4. The germline gives CDR1 KGHDR, CDR2 SFDVKD. This CDR3 is CATRASGSQETQYF. CDR3 nucleotide sequence: TGTGCCACCCGAGCTAGCGGGAGCCAAGAGACCCAGTACTTC.

The chain joins TRBV4-1 to TRBJ1-1; no clear D gene. Trimming took off 0 bases at V and 9 bases at J, with 8 bases between the two ends. The CDR3 covers 12 residues. The germline V gene encodes CDR1 MGHRA and CDR2 YSYEKL. This CDR3 is CASSQDLGKAFF. DNA for the CDR3: TGCGCCAGCAGCCAAGATCTAGGTAAAGCTTTCTTT.

This clonotype was detected only a few times. The gene calls are TRBV5-1 and TRBJ1-3; D is uncertain. The ends were cut back, 3 bases at V and 4 bases at J, with 17 bases in the middle. This CDR3 contains 16 residues. The germline gives CDR1 SGHRS, CDR2 YFSETQ. CDR3 residues: CASSSGGSRSGNTIYF. For the CDR3, the DNA is TGCGCCAGCAGCTCTGGTGGGTCTCGCTCCGGAAACACCATATATTTT.

This clonotype was counted ten times or more. V gene TRBV2 combines with J gene TRBJ2-5; 9 bases fit TRBD1. The CDR3 totals 14 residues. V shed 6 bases and J 2 bases; nucleotides not matched to a gene: 4. Germline lookup yields CDR1 SNHLY and CDR2 FYNNEI. The CDR3 region is CASRYRGLQETQYF. CDR3 in DNA: TGTGCCAGCAGATACAGGGGGCTACAAGAGACCCAGTACTTC.

This clonotype was recorded at least ten times. This chain links TRBV19 with TRBJ2-7; D possibly corresponds to TRBD2 (6 bases). This CDR3 contains 13 residues. The V and J ends lost 11 bases and 3 bases respectively, with 17 bases between them. Germline V gives CDR1 LNHDA, CDR2 SQIVND (reference sequence). The DNA for the CDR3 is TGTGCCCCCCTTGACGGGAGCGACTACGAGCAGTACTTC. It specifies CAPLDGSDYEQYF.

This clonotype was counted ten times or more. V and J are TRBV12-3 or TRBV12-4 and TRBJ2-1, with unresolved D. V was pared by 5 bases and J by 6 bases, with 14 bases between. The length of the CDR3 is 14 residues. The CDR3 reads CASSTLILVNEQFF. The CDR3 nucleotides read TGTGCCAGCAGTACCCTAATTTTGGTCAATGAGCAGTTCTTC.

CDR3 loop: CSARSLAGPNTGELFF. In DNA, the CDR3 is TGCAGTGCTAGATCCCTAGCGGGGCCGAACACCGGGGAGCTGTTTTTT. The chain carries TRBV20-1 and TRBJ2-2, with 9 bases fitting TRBD2. With 2 bases clipped from V and 0 bases from J, the junction kept 4 bases outside the gene matches. Germline V gives CDR1 DFQATT, CDR2 SNEGSKA (reference sequence). The CDR3 totals 16 residues.

The sample holds many counts of this clonotype. The V call is TRBV10-3, the J call TRBJ2-1, with no clear D. There are 12 residues in the CDR3. From germline, CDR1 is ENHRY and CDR2 SYGVKD. The V end lost 4 bases, the J end lost 2 bases, and 3 bases lay between the germline ends. The CDR3 nucleotides read TGTGCCATCAGTGTGACCTACAATGAGCAGTTCTTC. It encodes CAISVTYNEQFF.

This chain joins TRBV30 and TRBJ2-7, with D possibly matching TRBD2 (6 bases). Trimming shortened V by 1 base and J by 1 base, and 14 bases separated the two germline ends. Germline loops: CDR1 GTSNPN, CDR2 SVGIG (reference sequence). This CDR3 has 15 amino acids. The CDR3 nucleotides read TGTGCCTGGAGTGGTTATGGGGGGAGATCCTACGAGCAGTACTTC. Its translation: CAWSGYGGRSYEQYF.

V is TRBV7-3 and J is TRBJ2-5; TRBD2 aligns across 14 bases. This CDR3 region has 19 residues. The V gene end was trimmed by 5 bases and the J gene end by 2 bases; junction bases not matched to a gene: 13. Looked up from germline, CDR1 is SGHTA and CDR2 is FQGTGA. The CDR3 loop is CASSPGTSGSAVVQETQYF. The CDR3 DNA is TGTGCCAGCAGCCCGGGGACTAGCGGGAGCGCTGTTGTGCAAGAGACCCAGTACTTC.

This clonotype was counted many times. The V gene is TRBV9, the J gene TRBJ2-5; 12 bases line up with TRBD2. The end of the DNA is better explained by TRBJ2-1, so the J call may be wrong. CDR1 SGDLS and CDR2 YYNGEE come from the germline V gene. The CDR3 sequence is 17 residues long. The CDR3 region has the DNA TGTGCCAGCAGCGAGAGGGGCCTAGCGGGAGGGTACAATGAGCAGTTCTTC. Translation gives CASSERGLAGGYNEQFF.

Written as DNA, the CDR3 is TGCAGTGCTAGAGATCCCCGGGGGGCCGTGGGCACTGAAGCTTTCTTT. It is translated as CSARDPRGAVGTEAFF. This sequence joins TRBV20-1 and TRBJ1-1; TRBD1 might be the D (6 bases). Germline CDR1 DFQATT, CDR2 SNEGSKA (reference sequence). V was pared by 0 bases and J by 4 bases, with 18 bases between. CDR3 length equals 16 residues.